The 19 T cell receptor beta chains below come from one sample, sequenced in a study of T cell repertoires in cytomegalovirus infection. In TCRdb, the reads were re-called with MiXCR into one record per CDR3 protein. The data contain under 200,000 distinct CDR3 sequences, 7.5% to 10% of them singletons. Sequencing used PBMCs. The receptors come from a human donor in good health (CMV status not recorded). Some clones in this sample may be carry-over from other donors' samples.

This clonotype was recorded many times. The chain carries TRBV7-2 and TRBJ2-2, with D unresolved. Germline V lookup: CDR1 SGHTA, CDR2 FQGNSA. CDR3 length equals 13 residues. The V end was cut by 5 bases, the J end by 4 bases, with 8 bases between. The DNA for the CDR3 is TGTGCCAGCAGCCTTCGGAGCACCGGGGAGCTGTTTTTT. Its protein product is CASSLRSTGELFF.

This clonotype was observed many times. The V call is TRBV7-2, the J call TRBJ1-6, with D perhaps matching TRBD1 (5 bases). There are 15 residues in the CDR3. V dropped 5 bases and J dropped 8 bases, with 16 bases sitting between them. Germline V CDR1 and CDR2: SGHTA, FQGNSA. The CDR3 region is CASSPYQGGDSPLHF. The CDR3 DNA reads as TGTGCCAGCAGCCCCTATCAGGGTGGGGATTCACCCCTCCACTTT. The full variable domain, rest sourced from reference TRBV7-2 and TRBJ1-6, is GAGVSQSPSNKVTEKGKDVELRCDPISGHTALYWYRQSLGQGLEFLIYFQGNSAPDKSGLPSDRFSAERTGGSVSTLTIQRTQQEDSAVYLCASSPYQGGDSPLHFGNGTRLTVT.

This clonotype was seen ten or more times. The CDR3 nucleotides read TGTGCCAGCAGTCCGCGGGAGGGTTATGGCTACACCTTC. Protein sequence: CASSPREGYGYTF. The chain has TRBV12-3 or TRBV12-4 and TRBJ1-2; D uncertain. V was clipped by 5 bases and J by 5 bases, with 12 bases between them. This CDR3 is 13 amino acids long.

V gene TRBV5-6 combines with J gene TRBJ2-5; possible D gene TRBD2, 6 bases. Trimming removed 4 bases from V and 5 bases from J, with 15 bases in between. The CDR3 has 14 residues. Germline-derived CDR1 and CDR2 are SGHDT and YYEEEE. As DNA, the CDR3 is TGTGCCAGCAGCCTTCCGGGAGATTGGGAGACCCAGTACTTC. It encodes CASSLPGDWETQYF.

This clonotype was seen repeatedly, ten times or more. The chain is built from TRBV7-2 and TRBJ2-7; TRBD1 matches 9 bases. CDR3 length equals 15 residues. The V and J ends lost 2 bases and 2 bases, in that order; junction bases with no gene match: 4. Germline V gene lookup returns CDR1 SGHTA and CDR2 FQGNSA. DNA of the CDR3: TGTGCCAGCAGCTTATGGGACAGGGACACCTACGAGCAGTACTTC. Protein sequence: CASSLWDRDTYEQYF.

This clonotype has a count of ten or more. The chain has TRBV6-2 or TRBV6-3 and TRBJ2-7; 7 bases align to TRBD1. J lost 3 bases, V lost 8 bases, and 7 bases had no gene match. Germline V gene data show CDR1 as MNHEY and CDR2 as SVGEGT. This CDR3 region has 13 residues. The CDR3 coding sequence is TGTGCCAGCCGGCAGACAGGGTTCTACGAGCAGTACTTC. This translates into CASRQTGFYEQYF.

The gene calls are TRBV6-2 or TRBV6-3 and TRBJ2-3, with TRBD2 identical over 8 bases. J was trimmed by 6 bases and V by 7 bases; bases with no gene match: 15. CDR3 length: 16 residues. Looked up from germline, CDR1 is MNHEY and CDR2 is SVGEGT. The CDR3 coding sequence is TGTGCCAGCACGCCGCTCGGGGGGGCTCGTGGTGATACGCAGTATTTT. This gives the protein CASTPLGGARGDTQYF.

In its sample, this clonotype was seen a few times. The CDR3 protein is CASSLSAGAYGYTF. The CDR3 DNA is TGCGCCAGCAGCTTGAGTGCAGGGGCATATGGCTACACCTTC. This chain connects TRBV5-1 to TRBJ1-2, with D perhaps TRBD1 (6 bases). V dropped 1 base and J dropped 5 bases, with 12 bases sitting between them. Germline CDR1 and CDR2: SGHRS and YFSETQ. This CDR3 is built from 14 residues.

This clonotype was recorded a few times. The chain couples TRBV7-8 to TRBJ2-1; 8 bases align to TRBD2. Germline CDR1 is SGHVS and CDR2 is FQNEAQ. Trimming cost V 5 bases and J 5 bases; bases outside gene matches: 14. This CDR3 is built from 17 residues. The CDR3 loop is CASSPRGGRGGHNEQFF. The CDR3 region has the DNA TGTGCCAGCAGCCCCCGGGGGGGTCGCGGGGGTCACAATGAGCAGTTCTTC.

Of note for this clonotype: This may stem from a read error, because a much larger clone lies one nucleotide away. CDR3 protein: CASSGQGTKAFF. Written as DNA, the CDR3 is TGTGCCAGCAGCGGACAGGGCACTAAAGCTTTCTTT. The genes are TRBV7-2 and TRBJ1-1; 8 positions match TRBD1. From germline, CDR1 is SGHTA and CDR2 FQGNSA. CDR3 length: 12 amino acids.

This clonotype was seen only a few times. This chain connects TRBV20-1 to TRBJ2-1, with D possibly matching TRBD2 (6 bases). CDR3 length equals 16 residues. CDR1 is DFQATT, CDR2 SNEGSKA, per germline (reference sequence). V shed 3 bases and J shed 0 bases, with 15 bases lying between them. In DNA, the CDR3 is TGCAGTGCTAGCCCCCGACTAGATGACTCCTACAATGAGCAGTTCTTC. It encodes CSASPRLDDSYNEQFF.

The CDR3 region is CSARGQGLGETQYF. CDR3 bases: TGCAGTGCTAGAGGGCAGGGGTTGGGAGAGACCCAGTACTTC. This sequence joins TRBV20-1 and TRBJ2-5; TRBD1 might be the D (6 bases). The CDR3 length is 14 residues. V shed 1 base and J shed 4 bases, with 13 bases lying between them. CDR1 is DFQATT, CDR2 SNEGSKA, per germline (reference sequence).

Concerning this clonotype: One junction end disagrees with the germline gene, perhaps due to a read error. V and J are TRBV15 and TRBJ2-3; D unclear. CDR1 and CDR2 from the germline V gene are LNHNV and YYDKDF (reference sequence). The CDR3 is 14 amino acids. DNA of the CDR3: TGTGTCACCAGCAGACGGTCTAGCACAGATACGCAGTATTTT. Residues: CVTSRRSSTDTQYF.

This clonotype was seen a handful of times. This chain joins TRBV20-1 and TRBJ1-6; unclear D gene. The CDR3 consists of 14 residues. V gave up 6 bases and J gave up 2 bases, with 11 bases separating them. In germline, CDR1 is DFQATT, CDR2 SNEGSKA (reference sequence). This chain's CDR3 is CSATPGPYNSPLHF. As DNA, the CDR3 is TGCAGTGCGACACCAGGCCCCTATAATTCACCCCTCCACTTT.

This clonotype appeared a few times. The chain combines TRBV11-2 with TRBJ2-7, with unresolved D. The CDR3 spans 16 residues. The germline CDR1 and CDR2 sequences are SGHAT and FQNNGV. V lost 0 bases, J lost 3 bases, and 15 bases lay in between. In DNA form, the CDR3 reads TGTGCCAGCAGCTTAGATCGCTCGAGACGCGGCTACGAGCAGTACTTC. Translating gives CASSLDRSRRGYEQYF.

In its sample, this clonotype was seen many times. The CDR3 sequence: CSVVNGRKSSYEQYF. The CDR3 DNA sequence: TGCAGCGTGGTGAATGGCCGGAAGAGCTCCTACGAGCAGTACTTC. The chain carries TRBV29-1 and TRBJ2-7; D is undetermined. Trimming removed 6 bases from V and 0 bases from J, with 18 bases in between. The CDR3 covers 15 residues. Germline loops: CDR1 SQVTM, CDR2 ANQGSEA.

Many counts were recorded for this clonotype. V gene TRBV7-8 combines with J gene TRBJ1-4; D unclear. The germline V gene encodes CDR1 SGHVS and CDR2 FQNEAQ. V was pared by 5 bases and J by 0 bases, with 10 bases between. The CDR3 runs 15 residues. This chain's CDR3 is CASSLSQATNEKLFF. Here the CDR3 DNA reads TGTGCCAGCAGCCTCTCGCAGGCAACTAATGAAAAACTGTTTTTT.

This clonotype was counted ten times or more. The rearrangement joins TRBV5-5 to TRBJ1-2; tentatively, D is TRBD1 (6 bases). Germline-derived CDR1 and CDR2 are SGHKS and YYEKEE (reference sequence). Deletions cut 4 bases from V and 8 bases from J, with 15 bases between. The CDR3 runs 13 residues. CDR3 nucleotides: TGTGCCAGCAGCGGCGGGACAACGGGGGGCTACACCTTC. As protein: CASSGGTTGGYTF.

This clonotype came up many times. V is TRBV20-1 and J is TRBJ2-5, with a weak D call TRBD2 (5 bases). Germline assignment: CDR1 DFQATT and CDR2 SNEGSKA (reference sequence). Trimming pared 0 bases from V and 2 bases from J, leaving 16 bases between. The CDR3 extends over 16 amino acids. This chain's CDR3 is CSARDLVSSRQETQYF. The CDR3 nucleotides read TGCAGTGCTAGAGATCTCGTGTCTAGCCGTCAAGAGACCCAGTACTTC.